This TCR beta chain was identified during a study of response to subunit inactivated influenza vaccine. Germline CDR1 is SEHNR and CDR2 is FQNEAQ (reference sequence). The V and J ends lost 5 bases and 0 bases respectively, with 14 bases between them. CDR3 length: 16 residues. This clonotype was counted a few times. As yet, its antigen is unknown. TCRdb ran MiXCR on the RT-PCR reads and lists one entry per CDR3 protein. The table lists around 480,000 distinct CDR3 sequences, 9.5% to 12% of them singletons. General study points: After each seasonal influenza vaccination, few new T cells are recruited, the authors suggested.

Material: PBMCs from blood, obtained more than 35 days after vaccination. This chain uses TRBV7-9 with TRBJ1-3; no clear D gene. The TCR comes from a man between 45 and 60 years old who received an inactivated influenza vaccine. CDR3 DNA sequence: TGTGCCAGCAGCCCTGGTTCAGCCAACTCTGGAAACACCATATATTTT. It is translated as CASSPGSANSGNTIYF.